This T cell receptor beta chain was documented in a study of T cells in Graves' hyperthyroidism and ophthalmopathy. RNA transcripts yielded amplified TCR beta CDR3 regions. Using the HTBI primer set, a first-round RT-PCR was run on the TCR CDR3. Via MiXCR, TCRdb re-called the multiplex PCR reads, giving one row per CDR3 protein. The table lists about half a million distinct CDR3 sequences, 16% of them singletons, with about 29% in the top ten. Germline CDR1 reads DFQATT; CDR2 reads SNEGSKA (reference sequence). The CDR3 sequence is 17 residues long. The junction had 19 bases not matched to a gene; V was cut back by 6 bases and J by 5 bases. This clonotype was counted at least ten times.

This chain joins TRBV20-1 and TRBJ2-3; TRBD2 matches 8 bases. The receptor was derived from a young woman with Graves' ophthalmopathy. Sequenced: blood. The DNA for the CDR3 is TGCAGTGCCCGCATGCCCGGTGAGCGGGAGATAGTAGATACGCAGTATTTT. Amino acids: CSARMPGEREIVDTQYF.